This T cell receptor (beta chain) was found in a study of T cell repertoires in aging, cancer and after chemotherapy. Comments on this clonotype: The antigen remains unidentified.

TCR beta rearrangements were amplified from peripheral blood genomic DNA. CDR3 length equals 14 residues. Looked up from germline, CDR1 is ENHRY and CDR2 is SYGVKD. V was pared by 6 bases and J by 0 bases, with 8 bases between. Overall study results and limits: Healthy donors lost TCR diversity with age mainly through richness, cancer patients through richness and evenness.

TRB rearrangements spanning V, D and J were amplified using mixed TRB-A/B primers. A single record per CDR3 protein comes from TCRdb applying MiXCR to the multiplex PCR reads. The data show 7,000 to 8,500 distinct CDR3 sequences, with about half seen just once and about 4% held by the top ten. Sequenced input: blood. The source of this sequence is a human donor with a solid tumor. This chain joins TRBV10-3 and TRBJ2-2; no firm D call. CDR3 sequence reads: CAISWDANTGELFF. DNA of the CDR3: TGTGCCATCAGCTGGGATGCGAACACCGGGGAGCTGTTTTTT.